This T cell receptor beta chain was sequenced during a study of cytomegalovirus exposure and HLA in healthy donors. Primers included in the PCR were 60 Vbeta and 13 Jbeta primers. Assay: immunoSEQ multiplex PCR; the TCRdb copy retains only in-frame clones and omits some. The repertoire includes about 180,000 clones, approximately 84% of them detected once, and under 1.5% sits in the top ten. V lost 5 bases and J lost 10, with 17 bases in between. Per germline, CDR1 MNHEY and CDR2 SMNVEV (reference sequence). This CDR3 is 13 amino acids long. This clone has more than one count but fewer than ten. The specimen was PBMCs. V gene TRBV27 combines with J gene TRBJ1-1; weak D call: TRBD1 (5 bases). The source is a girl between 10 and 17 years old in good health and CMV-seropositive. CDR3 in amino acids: CASSANSGRGAFF. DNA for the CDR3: TGTGCCAGCAGTGCCAACTCAGGGAGGGGAGCTTTCTTT.